These 9 T cell receptor beta chains share one sample of origin, sequenced in a study of blood T cell repertoires in COVID-19. The data were produced by immunoSEQ multiplex PCR, yet TCRdb's version contains in-frame clones alone and is incomplete. The repertoire holds some 56,000 clones, with less than 90% as singletons. Sample: peripheral blood. These receptors were taken from an elderly woman with acute or convalescent COVID-19.

DNA of the CDR3: TGTGCCAGCAGCTTGGGGGGGCGCAATGAGCAGTTCTTC. Protein sequence: CASSLGGRNEQFF. The genes are TRBV5-4 and TRBJ2-1; tentatively, D is TRBD1 (6 bases). CDR3 length: 13 amino acids. V was shortened by 0 bases and J by 6 bases, with 7 bases between the two germline ends. Germline assignment: CDR1 SGHNT and CDR2 YYREEE (reference sequence).

The V gene is TRBV5-1, the J gene TRBJ2-1; D may be TRBD2 (7 bases). The V and J ends lost 4 bases and 0 bases respectively, with 14 bases between them. The germline V gene encodes CDR1 SGHRS and CDR2 YFSETQ. CDR3 size: 16 residues. CDR3 bases: TGCGCCAGCAGCAAGCGCCGGGGGGCCTCCTACAATGAGCAGTTCTTC. Protein sequence: CASSKRRGASYNEQFF. Together with reference TRBV5-1 and TRBJ2-1, the CDR3 gives the full variable domain: KAGVTQTPRYLIKTRGQQVTLSCSPISGHRSVSWYQQTPGQGLQFLFEYFSETQRNKGNFPGRFSGRQFSNSRSEMNVSTLELGDSALYLCASSKRRGASYNEQFFGPGTRLTVL.

The V and J genes are TRBV1 and TRBJ2-1; the table assigns TRBD2, which was not confirmed against the DNA. TRBV1 counts as a pseudogene. The CDR3 loop spans 13 amino acids. This CDR3 reads CTSSQRGGDEQFF. The DNA of the CDR3 is TGCACCAGCAGCCAGCGGGGGGGGGATGAGCAGTTCTTC.

This clone was observed a few times. The chain couples TRBV19 to TRBJ1-1; 8 bases are a match to TRBD1. V gave up 8 bases and J gave up 0 bases; unmatched junction bases: 8. This CDR3 is built from 15 residues. In germline, CDR1 is LNHDA, CDR2 SQIVND (reference sequence). CDR3 sequence (DNA): TGTGCCAGTTGGGAACAGGGGGGCGTGAACACTGAAGCTTTCTTT. It specifies CASWEQGGVNTEAFF.

This chain joins TRBV10-3 and TRBJ1-1; no clear D. Trimming took 11 bases from V and 0 from J, leaving 7 bases between them. This CDR3 spans 11 amino acids. Germline loops: CDR1 ENHRY, CDR2 SYGVKD. The CDR3 DNA reads as TGTGCCTCAACTATGAACACTGAAGCTTTCTTT. The encoded protein is CASTMNTEAFF.

The rearrangement links TRBV3-1 (or the pseudogene TRBV3-2) to TRBJ2-3; maybe TRBD1 (5 bases). With 5 bases removed from V and 6 bases from J, the gap between germline ends came to 9 bases. CDR1 is LGHDT, CDR2 YNNKEL, per germline (reference sequence). CDR3 size: 12 residues. In DNA form, the CDR3 reads TGTGCCAGCAGCTCCCCAGGGGATACGCAGTATTTT. This sequence encodes CASSSPGDTQYF.

The chain combines TRBV20-1 with TRBJ2-1, with TRBD1 matching 9 bases. V was clipped by 3 bases and J by 7 bases; unmatched bases: 10. The CDR3 length is 15 residues. Germline loops: CDR1 DFQATT, CDR2 SNEGSKA (reference sequence). The CDR3 DNA follows: TGCAGTGCTAGTTTGGGACAGGGCCTTTGGAATGAGCAGTTCTTC. Protein product: CSASLGQGLWNEQFF.

This chain links TRBV5-1 with TRBJ2-2, with D possibly being TRBD2 (6 bases). V lost 0 bases and J lost 1, with 7 bases in between. CDR3 length equals 15 residues. The germline CDR1 and CDR2 sequences are SGHRS and YFSETQ. CDR3 in DNA: TGCGCCAGCAGCTTGGCGGAGGGGAACACCGGGGAGCTGTTTTTT. It yields the protein CASSLAEGNTGELFF.

The genes are TRBV7-2 and TRBJ1-6; 9 nucleotides match TRBD1. The CDR3 sequence is 16 residues long. Germline V gene lookup returns CDR1 SGHTA and CDR2 FQGNSA. Trimming removed 1 base from V and 10 bases from J; junction bases left unmatched: 8. The CDR3 is CASSLETGGVSSPLHF. The DNA of the CDR3 is TGTGCCAGCAGCTTAGAAACAGGGGGCGTGAGCTCACCCCTCCACTTT.